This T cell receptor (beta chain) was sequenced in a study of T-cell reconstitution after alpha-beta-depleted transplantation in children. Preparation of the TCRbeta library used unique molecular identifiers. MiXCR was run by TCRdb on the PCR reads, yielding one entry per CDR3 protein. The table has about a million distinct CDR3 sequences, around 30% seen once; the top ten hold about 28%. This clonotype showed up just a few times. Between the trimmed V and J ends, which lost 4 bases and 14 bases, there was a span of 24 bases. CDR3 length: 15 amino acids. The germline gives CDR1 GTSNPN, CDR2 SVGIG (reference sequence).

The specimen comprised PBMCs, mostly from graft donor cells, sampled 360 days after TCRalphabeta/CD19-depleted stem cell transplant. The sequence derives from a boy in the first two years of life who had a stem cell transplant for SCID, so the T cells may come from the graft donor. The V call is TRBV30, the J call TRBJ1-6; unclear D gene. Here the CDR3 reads CAWMIAGSGVSALHF. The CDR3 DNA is TGTGCCTGGATGATAGCTGGCTCGGGAGTTTCGGCCCTCCACTTT.